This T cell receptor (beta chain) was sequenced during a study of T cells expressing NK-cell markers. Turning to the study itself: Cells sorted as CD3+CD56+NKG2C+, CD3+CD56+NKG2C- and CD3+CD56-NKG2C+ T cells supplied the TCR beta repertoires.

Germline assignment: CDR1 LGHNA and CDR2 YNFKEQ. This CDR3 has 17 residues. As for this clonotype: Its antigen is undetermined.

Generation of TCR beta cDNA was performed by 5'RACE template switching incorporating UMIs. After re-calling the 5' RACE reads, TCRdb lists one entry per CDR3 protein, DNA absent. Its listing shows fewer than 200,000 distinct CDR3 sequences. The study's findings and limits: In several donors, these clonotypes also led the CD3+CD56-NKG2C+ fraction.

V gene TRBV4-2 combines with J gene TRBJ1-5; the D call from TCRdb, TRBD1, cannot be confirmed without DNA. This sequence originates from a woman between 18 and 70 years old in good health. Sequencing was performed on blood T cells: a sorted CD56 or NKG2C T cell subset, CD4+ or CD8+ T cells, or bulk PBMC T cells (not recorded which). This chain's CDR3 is CASSQGPKGGRNQPQHF.